The sequence of this T cell receptor (beta chain) was determined in a study of shared T cell receptors in the human thymus. V gave up 8 bases and J gave up 5 bases, with 8 bases separating them. Germline V gene data show CDR1 as MNHEY and CDR2 as SMNVEV (reference sequence). The length of the CDR3 is 11 residues. TCRdb's table, derived via immunoSEQ multiplex PCR, lists solely in-frame clones and lacks some. This table holds 700,000 or so clones, 70% to 90% found once. This same sample was also part of a study on human thymus T cells. That source reports: Finnish infants who were healthy and having corrective surgery for congenital heart defects made up the donors. It was from resections taken during corrective heart surgery that the thymus tissue came. The authors found apparently biased V and J gene usage in thymic and blood repertoires. Highly overlapping thymic repertoires in unrelated individuals were reported by related research.

The V gene is TRBV27, the J gene TRBJ2-3, with D uncertain. The receptor was isolated from a girl under three years old with a congenital heart defect. Sequencing was performed on thymocytes. CDR3 in amino acids: CASSSRDTQYF. In nucleotides, the CDR3 is TGTGCCAGCTCCTCCCGAGATACGCAGTATTTT.